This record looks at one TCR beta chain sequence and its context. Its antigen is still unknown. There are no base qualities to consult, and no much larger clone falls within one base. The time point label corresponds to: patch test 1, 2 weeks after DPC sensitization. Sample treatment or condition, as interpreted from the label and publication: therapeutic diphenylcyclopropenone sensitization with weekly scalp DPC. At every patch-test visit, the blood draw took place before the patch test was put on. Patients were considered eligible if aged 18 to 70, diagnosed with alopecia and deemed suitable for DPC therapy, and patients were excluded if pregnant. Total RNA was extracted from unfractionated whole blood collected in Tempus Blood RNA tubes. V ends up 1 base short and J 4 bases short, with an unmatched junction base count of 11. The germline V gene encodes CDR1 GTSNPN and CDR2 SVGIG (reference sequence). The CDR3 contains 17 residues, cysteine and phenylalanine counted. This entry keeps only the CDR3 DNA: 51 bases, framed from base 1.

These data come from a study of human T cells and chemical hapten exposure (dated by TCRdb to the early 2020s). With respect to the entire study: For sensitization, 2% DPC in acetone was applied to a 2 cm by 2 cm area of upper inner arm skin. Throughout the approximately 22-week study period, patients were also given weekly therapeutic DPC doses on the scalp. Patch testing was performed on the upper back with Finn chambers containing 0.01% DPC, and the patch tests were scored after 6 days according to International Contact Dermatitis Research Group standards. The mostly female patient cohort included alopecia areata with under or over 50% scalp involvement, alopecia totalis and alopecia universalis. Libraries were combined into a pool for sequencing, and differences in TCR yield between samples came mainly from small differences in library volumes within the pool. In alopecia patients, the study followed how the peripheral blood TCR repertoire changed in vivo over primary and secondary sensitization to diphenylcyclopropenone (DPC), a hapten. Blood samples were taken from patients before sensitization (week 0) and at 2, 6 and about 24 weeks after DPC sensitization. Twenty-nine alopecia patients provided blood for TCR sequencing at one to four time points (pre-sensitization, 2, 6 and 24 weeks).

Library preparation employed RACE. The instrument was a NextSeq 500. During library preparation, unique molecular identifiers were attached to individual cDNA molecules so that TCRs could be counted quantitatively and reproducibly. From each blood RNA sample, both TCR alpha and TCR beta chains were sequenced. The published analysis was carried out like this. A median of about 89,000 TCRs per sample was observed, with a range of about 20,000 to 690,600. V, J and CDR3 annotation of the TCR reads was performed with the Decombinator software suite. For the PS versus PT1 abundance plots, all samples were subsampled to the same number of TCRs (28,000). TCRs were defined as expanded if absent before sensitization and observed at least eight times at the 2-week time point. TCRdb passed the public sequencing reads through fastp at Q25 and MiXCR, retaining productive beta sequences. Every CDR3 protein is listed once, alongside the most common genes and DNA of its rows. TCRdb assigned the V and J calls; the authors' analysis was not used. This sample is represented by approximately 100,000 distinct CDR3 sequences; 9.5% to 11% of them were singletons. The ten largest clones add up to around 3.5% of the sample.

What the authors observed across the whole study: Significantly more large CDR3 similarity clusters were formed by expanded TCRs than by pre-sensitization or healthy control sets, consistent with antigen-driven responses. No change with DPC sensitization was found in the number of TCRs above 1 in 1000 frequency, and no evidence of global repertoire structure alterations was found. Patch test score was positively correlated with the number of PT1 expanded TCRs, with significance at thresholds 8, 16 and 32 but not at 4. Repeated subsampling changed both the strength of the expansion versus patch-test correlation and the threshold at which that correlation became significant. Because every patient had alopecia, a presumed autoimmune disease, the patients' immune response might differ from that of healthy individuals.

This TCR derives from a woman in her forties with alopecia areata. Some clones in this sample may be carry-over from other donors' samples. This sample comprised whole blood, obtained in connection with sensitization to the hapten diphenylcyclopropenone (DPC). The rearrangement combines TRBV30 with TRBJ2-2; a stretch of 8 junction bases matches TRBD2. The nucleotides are TGTGCCTGGAGTGAGACGACCGGGAGGGGAGTCACCGGGGAGCTGTTTTTT. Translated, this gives CAWSETTGRGVTGELFF.